One sample yielded the 11 T cell receptor beta chains listed below, sequenced in a study of blood T cell repertoires in COVID-19. Only in-frame clones appear in the TCRdb table, and some are missing; sequencing was by immunoSEQ multiplex PCR. The table shows roughly 160,000 clones, with approximately 86% occurring only once. The sequenced sample consisted of peripheral blood. The receptors here all came from a man of 80 years or more with COVID-19, enrolled during active disease.

This chain connects TRBV6-5 to TRBJ2-1; a possible D gene is TRBD2 (7 bases). Between the trimmed V and J ends, which lost 11 bases and 2 bases, there was a span of 10 bases. Germline-derived CDR1 and CDR2 are MNHEY and SVGAGI. This CDR3 region has 12 residues. The CDR3 region is CAGGGPYNEQFF. The CDR3 coding sequence is TGTGCCGGGGGGGGGCCCTACAATGAGCAGTTCTTC.

The chain is built from TRBV5-4 and TRBJ1-2; unclear D gene. Deletions cut 0 bases from V and 2 bases from J, with 5 bases between. CDR1 and CDR2 from the germline V gene are SGHNT and YYREEE (reference sequence). The CDR3 is made up of 13 amino acids. The CDR3, as DNA: TGTGCCAGCAGCTTGGGGCGGAACTATGGCTACACCTTC. This codes for CASSLGRNYGYTF. Using reference TRBV5-4 and TRBJ1-2 for the parts outside the CDR3, the full variable domain is ETGVTQSPTHLIKTRGQQVTLRCSSQSGHNTVSWYQQALGQGPQFIFQYYREEENGRGNFPPRFSGLQFPNYSSELNVNALELDDSALYLCASSLGRNYGYTFGSGTRLTVV.

In its sample, this clone was seen a few times. The chain combines TRBV27 with TRBJ2-2; D is perhaps TRBD1 (6 bases). Germline assignment: CDR1 MNHEY and CDR2 SMNVEV (reference sequence). V lost 6 bases and J lost 4, with 15 bases in between. This CDR3 contains 15 residues. CDR3 residues: CASSLGLGATGELFF. DNA for the CDR3: TGTGCCAGCAGCTTGGGGTTGGGGGCCACCGGGGAGCTGTTTTTT.

This sequence joins TRBV7-2 and TRBJ2-1; 9 nucleotides match TRBD2. V trimming: 5 bases; J trimming: 1 base; junction bases outside the gene matches: 9. Germline loops: CDR1 SGHTA, CDR2 FQGNSA. The CDR3 sequence is 17 residues long. The CDR3 sequence: CASSPKDLAGSYNEQFF. The DNA for the CDR3 is TGTGCCAGCAGCCCCAAAGACCTAGCGGGGTCCTACAATGAGCAGTTCTTC.

The rearrangement uses TRBV18 and TRBJ1-2; D not resolved. Germline-derived CDR1 and CDR2 are KGHSH and LQKENI. CDR3 length equals 13 residues. Trimming pared 6 bases from V and 4 bases from J, leaving 12 bases between. CDR3 nucleotide sequence: TGTGCCAGCTCCTCCCCGGGTGGCTATGGCTACACCTTC. Protein product: CASSSPGGYGYTF.

This clone was detected only once. The chain couples TRBV7-2 to TRBJ2-5; a weak D match, TRBD1 (5 bases). Trimming removed 4 bases from V and 1 base from J, with 13 bases in between. The CDR3 runs to 15 residues. The germline V gene has CDR1 SGHTA and CDR2 FQGNSA. CDR3 DNA: TGTGCCAGCAGCTCCCGGACAAGCTCCCAAGAGACCCAGTACTTC. This encodes CASSSRTSSQETQYF.

The gene calls are TRBV6-5 and TRBJ2-7, with D hard to call. The CDR3 length is 12 residues. Trimming stripped 2 bases from V and 2 bases from J, with 4 bases between. Germline CDR1 reads MNHEY; CDR2 reads SVGAGI. CDR3 region: CASSYGPYEQYF. For the CDR3, the DNA is TGTGCCAGCAGTTACGGCCCCTACGAGCAGTACTTC.

The rearrangement links TRBV7-9 to TRBJ2-5, with 8 bases matching TRBD1. This CDR3 has 13 residues. Looked up from germline, CDR1 is SEHNR and CDR2 is FQNEAQ (reference sequence). The J segment lost 5 bases and the V segment lost 3 bases, leaving 2 bases of the junction unmatched. The CDR3 DNA is TGTGCCAGCAGCTTTTCAGGGGGCGAGACCCAGTACTTC. This sequence encodes CASSFSGGETQYF.

This clone appeared a single time. The rearrangement uses TRBV5-6 and TRBJ1-5, with 7 bases lining up with TRBD1. Germline assignment: CDR1 SGHDT and CDR2 YYEEEE. V dropped 3 bases and J dropped 6; count of bases not matched to a gene: 12. CDR3 length: 16 residues. The CDR3 nucleotides read TGTGCCAGCAGCTCGGCCACAGGGGTTTCGGGTCAGCCCCAGCATTTT. It yields the protein CASSSATGVSGQPQHF.

The chain carries TRBV5-1 and TRBJ1-1, with 7 bases lining up with TRBD1. V shed 4 bases, J shed 3 bases, and the junction held 6 bases outside the gene matches. The CDR3 covers 14 residues. Germline V gene data show CDR1 as SGHRS and CDR2 as YFSETQ. This CDR3 reads CASSKGAADTEAFF. The CDR3 DNA reads TGCGCCAGCAGCAAGGGGGCAGCTGACACTGAAGCTTTCTTT.

The J gene is TRBJ2-7, the V gene TRBV5-4; possibly TRBD1 for D (5 bases). The germline CDR1 and CDR2 sequences are SGHNT and YYREEE (reference sequence). The ends were cut back, 2 bases at V and 0 bases at J, with 9 bases in the middle. The CDR3 runs to 14 residues. The CDR3: CASSFGRGSYEQYF. The CDR3 nucleotides read TGTGCCAGCAGCTTCGGAAGGGGCTCCTACGAGCAGTACTTC.